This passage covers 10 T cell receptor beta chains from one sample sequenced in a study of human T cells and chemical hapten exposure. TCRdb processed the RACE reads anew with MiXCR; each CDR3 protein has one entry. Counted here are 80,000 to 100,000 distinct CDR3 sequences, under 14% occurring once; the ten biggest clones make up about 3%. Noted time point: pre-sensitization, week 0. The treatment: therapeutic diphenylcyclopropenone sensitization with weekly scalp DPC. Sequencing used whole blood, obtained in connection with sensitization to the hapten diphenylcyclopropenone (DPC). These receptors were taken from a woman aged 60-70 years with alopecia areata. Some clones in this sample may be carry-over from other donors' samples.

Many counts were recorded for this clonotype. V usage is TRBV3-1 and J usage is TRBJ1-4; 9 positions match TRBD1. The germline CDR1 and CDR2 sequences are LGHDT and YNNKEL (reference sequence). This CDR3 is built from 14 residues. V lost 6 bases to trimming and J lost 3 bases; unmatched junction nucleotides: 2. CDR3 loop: CASSHRGPNEKLFF. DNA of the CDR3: TGTGCCAGCAGTCACAGGGGGCCTAATGAAAAACTGTTTTTT. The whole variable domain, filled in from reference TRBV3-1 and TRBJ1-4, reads DTAVSQTPKYLVTQMGNDKSIKCEQNLGHDTMYWYKQDSKKFLKIMFSYNNKELIINETVPNRFSPKSPDKAHLNLHINSLELGDSAVYFCASSHRGPNEKLFFGSGTQLSVL.

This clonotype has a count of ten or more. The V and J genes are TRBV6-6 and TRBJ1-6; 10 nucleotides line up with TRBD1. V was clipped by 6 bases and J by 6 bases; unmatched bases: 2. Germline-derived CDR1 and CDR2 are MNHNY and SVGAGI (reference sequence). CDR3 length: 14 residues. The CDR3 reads CASSRDRGNSPLHF. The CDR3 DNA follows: TGTGCCAGCAGCCGGGACAGGGGTAATTCACCCCTCCACTTT.

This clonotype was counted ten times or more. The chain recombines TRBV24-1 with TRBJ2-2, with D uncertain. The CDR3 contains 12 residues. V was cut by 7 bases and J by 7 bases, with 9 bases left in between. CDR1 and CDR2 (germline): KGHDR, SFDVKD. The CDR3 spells CATRGNGGELFF. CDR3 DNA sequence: TGTGCCACCAGGGGAAATGGCGGGGAGCTGTTTTTT.

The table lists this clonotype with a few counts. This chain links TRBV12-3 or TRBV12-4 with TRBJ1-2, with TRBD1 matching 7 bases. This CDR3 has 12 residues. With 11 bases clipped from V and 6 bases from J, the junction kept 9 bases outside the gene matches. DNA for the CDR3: TGTGCCTCCGCAGGGGGTAAGAATGGCTACACCTTC. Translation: CASAGGKNGYTF.

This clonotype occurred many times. CDR3 in DNA: TGCAGTGCGGGAAGACTAGCGGGGGGGCCTGCCGGGGAGCTGTTTTTT. Its protein product is CSAGRLAGGPAGELFF. The chain joins TRBV20-1 to TRBJ2-2; 14 nucleotides match TRBD2. The CDR3 runs to 16 residues. The germline gives CDR1 DFQATT, CDR2 SNEGSKA (reference sequence). V gave up 6 bases and J gave up 6 bases; unmatched junction bases: 9.

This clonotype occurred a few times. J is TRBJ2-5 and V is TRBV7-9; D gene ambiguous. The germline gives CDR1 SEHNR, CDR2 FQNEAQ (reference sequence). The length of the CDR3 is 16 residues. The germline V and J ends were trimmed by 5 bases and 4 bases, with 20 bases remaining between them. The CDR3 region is CASSNPYTTIGETQYF. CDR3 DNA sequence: TGTGCCAGCAGCAACCCCTATACGACGATAGGAGAGACCCAGTACTTC.

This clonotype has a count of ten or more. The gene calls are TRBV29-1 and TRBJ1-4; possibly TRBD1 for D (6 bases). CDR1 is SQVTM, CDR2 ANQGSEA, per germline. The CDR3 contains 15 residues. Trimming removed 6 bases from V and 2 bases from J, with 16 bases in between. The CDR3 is CSVATGSTTNEKLFF. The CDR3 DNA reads TGCAGCGTGGCCACAGGGAGTACGACTAATGAAAAACTGTTTTTT.

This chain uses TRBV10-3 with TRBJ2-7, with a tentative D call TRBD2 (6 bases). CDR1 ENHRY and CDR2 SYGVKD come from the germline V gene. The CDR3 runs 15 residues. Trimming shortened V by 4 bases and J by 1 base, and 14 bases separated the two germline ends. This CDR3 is CAISGRLVLSYEQYF. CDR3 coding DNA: TGTGCCATCAGTGGTAGACTAGTCCTTTCCTACGAGCAGTACTTC.

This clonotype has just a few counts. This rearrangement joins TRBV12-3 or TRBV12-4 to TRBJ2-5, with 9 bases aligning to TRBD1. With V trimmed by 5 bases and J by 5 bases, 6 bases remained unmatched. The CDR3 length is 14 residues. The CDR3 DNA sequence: TGTGCCAGCAGTACCAACAGGGGGCTGGAGACCCAGTACTTC. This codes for CASSTNRGLETQYF.

In DNA, the CDR3 is TGTGCCAGCAGTAGGCGGGACGAGCAGTTCTTC. It is translated as CASSRRDEQFF. The chain combines TRBV2 with TRBJ2-1, with D perhaps TRBD2 (6 bases). The CDR3 runs to 11 residues. Germline-derived CDR1 and CDR2 are SNHLY and FYNNEI. Trimming took 5 bases from V and 10 from J, leaving 9 bases between them.